The source of this T cell receptor (beta chain) is a study of T cell changes during pregnancy in multiple sclerosis. TCRdb's copy holds only in-frame clones and misses some; the assay was immunoSEQ multiplex PCR. The sample lists about 48,000 clones; 92% were seen once. Germline assignment: CDR1 SGHAT and CDR2 FQNNGV. The length of the CDR3 is 14 residues. Trimming cost V 1 base and J 5 bases, with 11 bases left between them. This clone was seen once. The sequenced sample was CD4+ T cells from peripheral blood mononuclear cells, obtained in the second trimester of pregnancy. This chain joins TRBV11-2 and TRBJ1-2, with TRBD1 as a possible D gene (6 bases). This receptor was identified in a female donor in good health, enrolled as a control in a pregnancy study. The CDR3 region has the DNA TGTGCCAGCAGCTTAGGGACAGACCTTTATGGCTACACCTTC. It is translated as CASSLGTDLYGYTF.